What follows are 22 T cell receptor beta chains derived from one specimen sequenced in a study of blood T cell repertoires in COVID-19. Repertoires were generated with immunoSEQ multiplex PCR, while TCRdb's copy carries only in-frame clones and drops some. The sample consists of about 190,000 clones, about nine tenths of them appearing once. Specimen: peripheral blood. The receptor source for this set is a man in his forties with acute or convalescent COVID-19.

The rearrangement joins TRBV7-6 to TRBJ2-1, with 8 bases identical to TRBD2. V was pared by 5 bases and J by 1 base, with 10 bases of the junction left unmatched. CDR1 is SGHVS, CDR2 FNYEAQ, per germline. This CDR3 contains 17 residues. CDR3 sequence reads: CASSRRAGGLSYNEQFF. CDR3 sequence (DNA): TGTGCCAGCAGCCGCCGGGCGGGGGGACTTTCCTACAATGAGCAGTTCTTC.

This chain links TRBV6-5 with TRBJ2-3, with 8 bases fitting TRBD2. The CDR3 is 15 amino acids. Germline loops: CDR1 MNHEY, CDR2 SVGAGI. The V and J ends lost 5 bases and 3 bases, in that order; junction bases with no gene match: 7. In DNA form, the CDR3 reads TGTGCCAGCAGTCAGACGGGGGGGCTGACAGATACGCAGTATTTT. It yields the protein CASSQTGGLTDTQYF.

The CDR3: CASSLLGQTQNTEAFF. The DNA for the CDR3 is TGCGCCAGCAGCTTGTTGGGACAGACTCAGAACACTGAAGCTTTCTTT. V is TRBV5-1 and J is TRBJ1-1; 7 bases line up with TRBD1. Germline values: CDR1 SGHRS, CDR2 YFSETQ. Losses at the gene ends were 1 base for V and 1 base for J; bases not matched to a gene: 7. The CDR3 covers 16 residues.

The chain is built from TRBV7-2 and TRBJ2-5; TRBD1 matches at 9 bases. This CDR3 has 14 amino acids. The ends lost 7 bases at V and 5 bases at J; junction bases unmatched: 8. Germline V gene sequence: CDR1 SGHTA, CDR2 FQGNSA. The CDR3 DNA reads as TGTGCCAGCACCCCGGTGACAGGGGGGGAGACCCAGTACTTC. This codes for CASTPVTGGETQYF. Based on the CDR3 plus reference TRBV7-2 and TRBJ2-5, the full variable domain is GAGVSQSPSNKVTEKGKDVELRCDPISGHTALYWYRQSLGQGLEFLIYFQGNSAPDKSGLPSDRFSAERTGGSVSTLTIQRTQQEDSAVYLCASTPVTGGETQYFGPGTRLLVL.

This chain uses TRBV6-5 with TRBJ2-7, with 10 bases lining up with TRBD1. Per the germline V gene, CDR1 is MNHEY and CDR2 is SVGAGI. The J segment lost 1 base and the V segment lost 6 bases, leaving 6 bases of the junction unmatched. This CDR3 is 15 amino acids long. The CDR3 is CASRRGQGGSYEQYF. The CDR3 DNA reads TGTGCCAGCAGACGTGGACAGGGGGGTTCCTACGAGCAGTACTTC.

This clone has just one count. This chain links TRBV4-2 with TRBJ1-4, with TRBD1 matching 8 bases. Germline V gives CDR1 LGHNA, CDR2 YNFKEQ. The V gene end was trimmed by 0 bases and the J gene end by 7 bases; junction bases not matched to a gene: 4. The CDR3 is 15 amino acids. CDR3 region: CASSQDRTGSEKLFF. The CDR3, as DNA: TGTGCCAGCAGCCAAGACCGGACAGGGAGTGAAAAACTGTTTTTT.

This clone was observed a single time. The rearrangement uses TRBV12-2 and TRBJ2-1; the table gives TRBD1 as D, unverified against the DNA. TRBV12-2 is tagged as a pseudogene. The CDR3 length is 15 residues. The CDR3 loop is CASRNHRGFYNEQFF. CDR3 DNA sequence: TGTGCAAGTCGCAACCACAGGGGATTCTACAATGAGCAGTTCTTC.

This clone was recorded only once. The J gene is TRBJ2-7, the V gene TRBV5-1, with D possibly being TRBD1 (7 bases). V lost 2 bases to trimming and J lost 5 bases, with 23 bases between them. CDR3 length equals 17 residues. Germline lookup yields CDR1 SGHRS and CDR2 YFSETQ. The CDR3 here is CASSFGQGGGKFHEQYF. The CDR3 region has the DNA TGCGCCAGCAGCTTCGGCCAGGGGGGTGGCAAATTCCACGAGCAGTACTTC.

The chain links TRBV23-1 to TRBJ1-6; 7 bases are shared with TRBD1. TRBV23-1 is an open reading frame whose function is uncertain. The CDR3 has 13 amino acids. J lost 5 bases, V lost 7 bases, and 2 bases had no gene match. In DNA form, the CDR3 reads TGCGCCAGCACCACAGGGGATAATTCACCCCTCCACTTT. This sequence encodes CASTTGDNSPLHF.

The CDR3 loop is CASSLGAETDTQYF. The CDR3 DNA reads as TGTGCCAGCAGCTTGGGGGCCGAGACAGATACGCAGTATTTT. The genes are TRBV5-4 and TRBJ2-3; D uncertain. The germline CDR1 and CDR2 sequences are SGHNT and YYREEE (reference sequence). The CDR3 has 14 residues. V lost 0 bases and J lost 3, with 8 bases in between.

This clone was observed at least ten times. The J gene is TRBJ2-7, the V gene TRBV27; TRBD1 aligns across 11 bases. CDR1 is MNHEY and CDR2 is SMNVEV in the germline V gene (reference sequence). The CDR3 extends over 14 amino acids. With V trimmed by 5 bases and J by 5 bases, 5 bases remained unmatched. This CDR3 is CASSRRDRGNEQYF. The DNA of the CDR3 is TGTGCCAGCAGTCGCCGGGACAGGGGGAACGAGCAGTACTTC.

The genes are TRBV27 and TRBJ2-2, with 9 bases fitting TRBD1. V was pared by 5 bases and J by 4 bases, with 8 bases of the junction left unmatched. The germline gives CDR1 MNHEY, CDR2 SMNVEV (reference sequence). The CDR3 length is 16 residues. The CDR3 here is CASSPRTGALTGELFF. The CDR3 region has the DNA TGTGCCAGCAGTCCGAGGACAGGGGCACTCACCGGGGAGCTGTTTTTT.

This clone was counted a few times. This chain links TRBV19 with TRBJ1-2; D remains unclear. The CDR3 covers 12 residues. V was clipped by 6 bases and J by 4 bases, with 9 bases between them. The germline V gene has CDR1 LNHDA and CDR2 SQIVND (reference sequence). The CDR3 protein is CASRQESYGYTF. CDR3 bases: TGTGCCAGTAGGCAGGAATCCTATGGCTACACCTTC.

The CDR3: CASSEFEGPNTEAFF. DNA of the CDR3: TGTGCCAGCAGTGAATTCGAGGGTCCGAACACTGAAGCTTTCTTT. V and J are TRBV25-1 and TRBJ1-1; D gene ambiguous. The germline gives CDR1 MGHDK, CDR2 SYGVNS. The CDR3 runs 15 residues. Trimming removed 1 base from V and 1 base from J, with 10 bases in between.

This chain links TRBV9 with TRBJ2-1; 8 bases map to TRBD2. Germline-derived CDR1 and CDR2 are SGDLS and YYNGEE. The trim removed 4 bases at V and 8 bases at J, leaving 11 bases unmatched. The CDR3 covers 15 residues. The CDR3 DNA reads TGTGCCAGCAGCCCTATAGGCGGGGGGTTTGATGAGCAGTTCTTC. This encodes CASSPIGGGFDEQFF.

The chain combines TRBV7-3 with TRBJ1-1; 7 bases are shared with TRBD1. J lost 5 bases, V lost 1 base, and 7 bases had no gene match. Germline lookup yields CDR1 SGHTA and CDR2 FQGTGA. This CDR3 region has 15 residues. The CDR3 DNA follows: TGTGCCAGCAGCTTAAACAGGGGTGGAAGTACTGAAGCTTTCTTT. Residues: CASSLNRGGSTEAFF. The whole variable domain, filled in from reference TRBV7-3 and TRBJ1-1, reads GAGVSQTPSNKVTEKGKYVELRCDPISGHTALYWYRQSLGQGPEFLIYFQGTGAADDSGLPNDRFFAVRPEGSVSTLKIQRTERGDSAVYLCASSLNRGGSTEAFFGQGTRLTVV.

The V gene is TRBV5-1, the J gene TRBJ1-1, with D tentatively TRBD1 (5 bases). The ends were cut back, 0 bases at V and 0 bases at J, with 6 bases in the middle. Germline V gives CDR1 SGHRS, CDR2 YFSETQ. The CDR3 is 14 residues long. CDR3 in DNA: TGCGCCAGCAGCTTGGAACAGGTGAACACTGAAGCTTTCTTT. Translating it yields CASSLEQVNTEAFF.

The chain recombines TRBV29-1 with TRBJ1-5; D possibly corresponds to TRBD1 (6 bases). The CDR3 is 12 residues long. V lost 4 bases and J lost 4, with 8 bases in between. CDR1 SQVTM and CDR2 ANQGSEA come from the germline V gene. The CDR3 loop reads CSVVQGNQPQHF. The CDR3 coding sequence is TGCAGCGTTGTACAGGGAAATCAGCCCCAGCATTTT.

The chain has TRBV10-3 and TRBJ2-3; D not certain. The CDR3 is 14 residues long. Germline CDR1 is ENHRY and CDR2 is SYGVKD. V lost 2 bases and J 2 bases, leaving 8 bases between the germline ends. CDR3 in DNA: TGTGCCATCAGTGAGAAAAGAGACACAGATACGCAGTATTTT. Amino acid sequence: CAISEKRDTDTQYF.

V usage is TRBV7-9 and J usage is TRBJ1-3, with D perhaps matching TRBD1 (6 bases). Germline V gives CDR1 SEHNR, CDR2 FQNEAQ (reference sequence). Trimming removed 4 bases from V and 8 bases from J, with 15 bases in between. The CDR3 length is 14 residues. The CDR3 DNA follows: TGTGCCAGCAGCTCCCAGGGGACGGCTGACACCATATATTTT. Its protein is CASSSQGTADTIYF.

This clone was picked up a small number of times. Here the CDR3 DNA reads TGTGCCAGCAGCCTTAGCGGGGGGATCGAGACCCAGTACTTC. Its translation: CASSLSGGIETQYF. The V gene is TRBV7-9, the J gene TRBJ2-5; 10 bases are shared with TRBD2. The germline CDR1 and CDR2 sequences are SEHNR and FQNEAQ (reference sequence). The CDR3 spans 14 residues. V gave up 5 bases and J gave up 5 bases; unmatched junction bases: 5. Together with reference TRBV7-9 and TRBJ2-5, the CDR3 gives the full variable domain: DTGVSQNPRHKITKRGQNVTFRCDPISEHNRLYWYRQTLGQGPEFLTYFQNEAQLEKSRLLSDRFSAERPKGSFSTLEIQRTEQGDSAMYLCASSLSGGIETQYFGPGTRLLVL.

In its sample, this clone was seen a few times. The chain has TRBV19 and TRBJ2-1; D may be TRBD2 (5 bases). Germline-derived CDR1 and CDR2 are LNHDA and SQIVND (reference sequence). This CDR3 contains 14 residues. V lost 1 base and J lost 4, with 8 bases in between. The CDR3 sequence: CASSIGGPYNEQFF. CDR3 nucleotide sequence: TGTGCCAGTAGTATAGGCGGGCCTTACAATGAGCAGTTCTTC.